Given below is one T cell receptor beta chain in context. Its antigen is currently unknown. V dropped 2 bases and J dropped 7; count of bases not matched to a gene: 19. Per germline, CDR1 MGHDK and CDR2 SYGVNS. The CDR3 totals 20 residues. This sample is part of a study of T-cell memory formation after mild COVID-19. Study information: Largely, the TCR clusters proved donor specific.

Study findings and constraints: For second-wave clones that peaked at day 37, SARS-CoV-2 specificity went unverified. The study found balanced CD4/CD8 in clones contracting day 15 to 85 and a CD4+ lean in later expanders. Researchers found some responding clones in pre-infection memory, a sign that cross-reactive memory joined.

TCRdb itself ran the 5' RACE reads through MiXCR, one entry per CDR3 protein. The sample lists hundreds of thousands of distinct CDR3 sequences; about 20% were seen once. This receptor was obtained from an adult woman who had mild COVID-19 (a few samples of this study predate the infection). Cell type and time point are not known. Source material: PBMCs or a T cell subset sorted from them (not recorded which). The genes are TRBV25-1 and TRBJ2-7; 14 bases fit TRBD2. The CDR3 nucleotides read TGTGCCAGCAGTGAAGCCTTCGGGACAGGGGGACTAGCGGGAGCCAGGGAGCAGTACTTC. This translates into CASSEAFGTGGLAGAREQYF.